This T cell receptor beta chain was obtained from a study of T cell repertoires in cytomegalovirus infection. TCRdb reprocessed the reads with MiXCR, giving one entry per CDR3 protein. Of about 130,000 distinct CDR3 sequences in the sample, 7% to 9.5% were seen once. At least ten counts were recorded for this clonotype. Germline CDR1 reads SEHNR; CDR2 reads FQNEAQ (reference sequence). The CDR3 has 18 residues. After removal of 7 bases from V and 0 bases from J, the junction contained 10 bases not matched to a gene. The chain joins TRBV7-9 to TRBJ2-2, with TRBD2 matching over 11 bases. The material sequenced was PBMCs. The clonotype originates from a human donor in good health (CMV status not recorded). Some clones in this sample may be carry-over from other donors' samples. CDR3 nucleotides: TGTGCCAGCATCAGACTAGCGGGGCATCTTTCGAACACCGGGGAGCTGTTTTTT. It encodes CASIRLAGHLSNTGELFF.